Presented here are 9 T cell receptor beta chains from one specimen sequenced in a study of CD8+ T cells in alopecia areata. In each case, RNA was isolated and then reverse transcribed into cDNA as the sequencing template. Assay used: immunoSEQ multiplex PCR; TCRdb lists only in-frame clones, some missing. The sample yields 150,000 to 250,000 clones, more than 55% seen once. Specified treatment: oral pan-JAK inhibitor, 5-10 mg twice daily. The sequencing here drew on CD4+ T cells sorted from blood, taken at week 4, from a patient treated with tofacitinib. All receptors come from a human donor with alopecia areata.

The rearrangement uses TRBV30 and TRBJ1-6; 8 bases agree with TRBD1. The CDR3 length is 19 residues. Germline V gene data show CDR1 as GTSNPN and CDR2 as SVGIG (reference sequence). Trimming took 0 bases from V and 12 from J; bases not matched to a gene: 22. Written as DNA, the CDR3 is TGTGCCTGGAGTGTAGCCCTCTTGGGGACAGGAAGGGATTCGGGACCCCTCCACTTT. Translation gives CAWSVALLGTGRDSGPLHF.

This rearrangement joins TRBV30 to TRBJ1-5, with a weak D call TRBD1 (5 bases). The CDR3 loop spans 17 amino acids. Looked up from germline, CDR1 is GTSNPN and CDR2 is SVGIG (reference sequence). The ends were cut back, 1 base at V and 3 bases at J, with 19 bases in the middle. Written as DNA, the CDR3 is TGTGCCTGGAGTGCCGGTAGGGGTCAGGCTCCCAATCAGCCCCAGCATTTT. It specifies CAWSAGRGQAPNQPQHF.

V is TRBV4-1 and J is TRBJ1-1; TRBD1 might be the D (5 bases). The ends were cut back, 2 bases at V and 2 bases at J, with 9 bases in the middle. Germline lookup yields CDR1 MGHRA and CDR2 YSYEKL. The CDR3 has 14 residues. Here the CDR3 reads CASSQPGDNTEAFF. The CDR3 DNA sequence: TGCGCCAGCAGCCAACCGGGGGACAACACTGAAGCTTTCTTT.

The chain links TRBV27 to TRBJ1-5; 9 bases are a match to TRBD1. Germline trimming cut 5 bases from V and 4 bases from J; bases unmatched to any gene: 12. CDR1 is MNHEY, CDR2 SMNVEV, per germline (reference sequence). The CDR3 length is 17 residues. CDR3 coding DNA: TGTGCCAGCAGTGTAAGGTTCTCGACAGGGGGAAATCAGCCCCAGCATTTT. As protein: CASSVRFSTGGNQPQHF.

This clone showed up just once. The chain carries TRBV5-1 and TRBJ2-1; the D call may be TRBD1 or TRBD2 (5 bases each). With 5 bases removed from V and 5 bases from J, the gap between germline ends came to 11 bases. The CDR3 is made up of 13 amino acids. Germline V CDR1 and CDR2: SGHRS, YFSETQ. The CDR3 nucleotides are TGCGCCAGCAGACCCGGGACCAACAATGAGCAGTTCTTC. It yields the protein CASRPGTNNEQFF.

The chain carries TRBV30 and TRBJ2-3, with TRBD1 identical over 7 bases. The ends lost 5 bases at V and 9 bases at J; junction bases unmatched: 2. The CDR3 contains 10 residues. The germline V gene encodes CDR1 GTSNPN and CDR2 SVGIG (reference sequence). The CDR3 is CAWDRDTQYF. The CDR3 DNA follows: TGTGCCTGGGACAGGGACACGCAGTATTTT.

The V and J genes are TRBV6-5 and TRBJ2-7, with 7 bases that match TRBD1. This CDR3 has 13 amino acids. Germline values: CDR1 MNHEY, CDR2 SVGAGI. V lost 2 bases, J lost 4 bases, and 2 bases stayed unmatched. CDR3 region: CASSYETGYEQYF. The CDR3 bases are TGTGCCAGCAGTTACGAGACAGGGTACGAGCAGTACTTC.

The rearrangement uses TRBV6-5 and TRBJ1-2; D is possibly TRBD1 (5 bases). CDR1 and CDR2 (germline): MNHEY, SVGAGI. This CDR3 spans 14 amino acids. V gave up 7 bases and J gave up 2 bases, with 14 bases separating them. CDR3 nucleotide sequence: TGTGCCAGCAACGGTCGGGGGGAGAACTATGGCTACACCTTC. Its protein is CASNGRGENYGYTF.

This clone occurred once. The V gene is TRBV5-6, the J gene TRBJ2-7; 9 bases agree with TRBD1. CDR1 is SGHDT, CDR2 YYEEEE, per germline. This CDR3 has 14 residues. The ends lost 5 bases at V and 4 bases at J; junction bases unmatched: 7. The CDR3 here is CASRQTGGNYEQYF. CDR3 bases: TGTGCCAGCAGACAGACAGGGGGGAATTACGAGCAGTACTTC.